This note documents a single TCR beta chain sequence. Antigen specificity is unknown. This entry is derived from a study of T cells expressing NK-cell markers. At the level of the study: One of eight sequenced donors was HCMV-seronegative; the other seven were seropositive.

The CDR3 consists of 15 residues. In germline, CDR1 is LGHNA, CDR2 YNFKEQ. The authors made TCR beta cDNA libraries by 5'RACE template switching. This switching added a universal primer site and UMIs. Using the 5' RACE reads, TCRdb records one entry per CDR3 protein without DNA. This table lists about 180,000 distinct CDR3 sequences. Study-level points and caveats: Researchers report these clonotypes also headed the CD3+CD56-NKG2C+ fraction in a few donors.

The material sequenced was blood T cells: a sorted CD56 or NKG2C T cell subset, CD4+ or CD8+ T cells, or bulk PBMC T cells (not recorded which). This receptor was obtained from a woman between 18 and 70 years old in good health. The V call is TRBV4-2, the J call TRBJ2-1; TCRdb's D call, TRBD2, is unchecked because there is no DNA. Here the CDR3 reads CASSPSETRGNEQFF.